A single sample gave rise to the 26 T cell receptor beta chains below, sequenced in a study of blood T cell repertoires in COVID-19. Assay used: immunoSEQ multiplex PCR; TCRdb lists only in-frame clones, some missing. The data show over 250,000 clones, roughly 91% seen once. Sequencing input: PBMCs or T cells enriched from blood (not recorded which). Receptor source: a woman in her fifties or sixties who had recovered from COVID-19.

This chain links TRBV5-1 with TRBJ2-5, with TRBD2 matching over 9 bases. The germline CDR1 and CDR2 sequences are SGHRS and YFSETQ. Trimming at V came to 0 bases and at J to 5 bases, leaving 8 bases not matched to a gene. This CDR3 comprises 16 residues. CDR3 sequence reads: CASSLAGAGGQETQYF. The CDR3 DNA reads as TGCGCCAGCAGCTTGGCCGGAGCGGGGGGTCAGGAGACCCAGTACTTC.

This chain links TRBV12-3 or TRBV12-4 with TRBJ1-5; no clear D. Trimming pared 5 bases from V and 0 bases from J, leaving 5 bases between. The CDR3 totals 13 residues. CDR3 loop: CASSAHSNQPQHF. DNA for the CDR3: TGTGCCAGCAGTGCGCATAGCAATCAGCCCCAGCATTTT.

This clone came up a few times. The rearrangement joins TRBV25-1 to TRBJ2-1; no firm D call. From germline, CDR1 is MGHDK and CDR2 SYGVNS. The CDR3 is made up of 11 amino acids. V was cut by 0 bases and J by 10 bases, with 4 bases left in between. The CDR3 DNA follows: TGTGCCAGCAGTGAATACTTGGAGCAGTTCTTC. This sequence encodes CASSEYLEQFF.

V is TRBV5-1 and J is TRBJ1-2; D unresolved. V shed 0 bases and J shed 0 bases, with 12 bases lying between them. CDR1 is SGHRS, CDR2 YFSETQ, per germline. The CDR3 spans 16 residues. The CDR3 loop reads CASSLVATTTNYGYTF. CDR3 in DNA: TGCGCCAGCAGCTTGGTGGCAACAACAACTAACTATGGCTACACCTTC.

The chain combines TRBV27 with TRBJ1-4; D unresolved. Germline V gene lookup returns CDR1 MNHEY and CDR2 SMNVEV (reference sequence). V lost 0 bases, J lost 3 bases, and 8 bases lay in between. This CDR3 region has 15 residues. The CDR3 loop is CASSLSWQANEKLFF. The DNA of the CDR3 is TGTGCCAGCAGTTTATCGTGGCAGGCTAATGAAAAACTGTTTTTT.

This rearrangement joins TRBV28 to TRBJ2-5; D may be TRBD1 (5 bases). Germline CDR1 reads MDHEN; CDR2 reads SYDVKM. V gave up 7 bases and J gave up 7 bases, with 16 bases separating them. The CDR3 has 13 residues. CDR3: CASTPLGLGTQYF. In DNA form, the CDR3 reads TGTGCCAGCACCCCGTTGGGGCTAGGGACCCAGTACTTC.

This clone was seen a handful of times. The genes are TRBV27 and TRBJ2-7; the D gene is possibly TRBD1 (5 bases). V was pared by 8 bases and J by 4 bases, with 15 bases between. Germline V lookup: CDR1 MNHEY, CDR2 SMNVEV (reference sequence). The CDR3 is made up of 13 amino acids. CDR3 in DNA: TGTGCCAGCTCCATAGCCAGGGATTACGAGCAGTACTTC. It encodes CASSIARDYEQYF.

The CDR3 nucleotides are TGTGCCTGGAGTTTAAGAGGTCAGCCCCAGCATTTT. Translated, it gives CAWSLRGQPQHF. The J gene is TRBJ1-5, the V gene TRBV30; D unresolved. V dropped 2 bases and J dropped 6 bases, with 8 bases sitting between them. Per the germline V gene, CDR1 is GTSNPN and CDR2 is SVGIG (reference sequence). This CDR3 has 12 residues.

With regard to this clone: The same CDR3 also results from other DNA sequences found in this sample. This chain links TRBV30 with TRBJ1-1, with no clear D. This CDR3 is built from 13 residues. V lost 0 bases and J 1 base, leaving 6 bases between the germline ends. CDR1 is GTSNPN and CDR2 is SVGIG in the germline V gene (reference sequence). CDR3 region: CAWSVNSNTEAFF. The DNA of the CDR3 is TGTGCCTGGAGTGTCAATTCGAACACTGAAGCTTTCTTT.

The V gene is TRBV28, the J gene TRBJ1-1, with unresolved D. The CDR3 extends over 14 amino acids. Per the germline V gene, CDR1 is MDHEN and CDR2 is SYDVKM. Trimming removed 0 bases at V and 1 base at J, with 6 bases between. DNA for the CDR3: TGTGCCAGCAGTTTATGGGCAGAGAACACTGAAGCTTTCTTT. The encoded protein is CASSLWAENTEAFF.

This chain joins TRBV9 and TRBJ1-4; 12 bases line up with TRBD1. Trimming took 2 bases from V and 7 from J; bases not matched to a gene: 6. The germline gives CDR1 SGDLS, CDR2 YYNGEE. The CDR3 contains 16 residues. The CDR3 here is CASSVGTGGLIEKLFF. Here the CDR3 DNA reads TGTGCCAGCAGCGTTGGGACAGGGGGCCTGATTGAAAAACTGTTTTTT.

This chain links TRBV27 with TRBJ1-5, with D possibly matching TRBD1 (6 bases). Germline V CDR1 and CDR2: MNHEY, SMNVEV (reference sequence). This CDR3 comprises 16 residues. With 5 bases removed from V and 1 base from J, the gap between germline ends came to 15 bases. In DNA, the CDR3 is TGTGCCAGCAGTACCTACAGGGCGGAGAGCAATCAGCCCCAGCATTTT. Translation gives CASSTYRAESNQPQHF.

This rearrangement joins TRBV5-1 to TRBJ1-1; 8 nucleotides align to TRBD1. This CDR3 contains 14 residues. Germline values: CDR1 SGHRS, CDR2 YFSETQ. V shed 4 bases, J shed 3 bases, and the junction held 5 bases outside the gene matches. The CDR3 region is CASSRQGADTEAFF. CDR3 sequence (DNA): TGCGCCAGCAGCCGGCAGGGGGCTGACACTGAAGCTTTCTTT.

This chain joins TRBV5-1 and TRBJ2-5, with TRBD1 as a possible D gene (5 bases). The CDR3 has 13 amino acids. Germline values: CDR1 SGHRS, CDR2 YFSETQ. Deletions cut 1 base from V and 3 bases from J, with 7 bases between. In DNA form, the CDR3 reads TGCGCCAGCAGCTTGTTAGGGGAAGAGACCCAGTACTTC. It encodes CASSLLGEETQYF.

V usage is TRBV5-6 and J usage is TRBJ2-7; no firm D call. The CDR3 spans 14 residues. Germline V gives CDR1 SGHDT, CDR2 YYEEEE. V lost 4 bases and J 3 bases, leaving 14 bases between the germline ends. The CDR3, as DNA: TGTGCCAGCAGCCTCGATTGGGCAGGCTACGAGCAGTACTTC. Amino acid sequence: CASSLDWAGYEQYF.

V gene TRBV3-1 (or the pseudogene TRBV3-2) combines with J gene TRBJ2-4; possibly TRBD2 for D (5 bases). V dropped 3 bases and J dropped 2 bases, with 17 bases sitting between them. The CDR3 runs 17 residues. Germline loops: CDR1 LGHDT, CDR2 YNNKEL (reference sequence). Here the CDR3 DNA reads TGTGCCAGCAGCCAGATTATCGGGGAGTTGACCAAAAACATTCAGTACTTC. As protein: CASSQIIGELTKNIQYF.

DNA of the CDR3: TGTGCCAGCGTAAAGGACAGGGTTGGCAATCAGCCCCAGCATTTT. As protein: CASVKDRVGNQPQHF. V usage is TRBV28 and J usage is TRBJ1-5; 8 bases agree with TRBD1. The CDR3 has 15 residues. Germline loops: CDR1 MDHEN, CDR2 SYDVKM. V lost 8 bases to trimming and J lost 2 bases; unmatched junction nucleotides: 8.

The chain carries TRBV5-1 and TRBJ1-4; TRBD1 is a possible D gene (5 bases). Trimming took off 0 bases at V and 6 bases at J, with 12 bases between the two ends. The germline V gene encodes CDR1 SGHRS and CDR2 YFSETQ. This CDR3 spans 15 amino acids. Written as DNA, the CDR3 is TGCGCCAGCAGCTTGGCGGGGGGAAAGGATGAAAAACTGTTTTTT. Protein sequence: CASSLAGGKDEKLFF.

The chain links TRBV6-5 to TRBJ1-3; D unresolved. Trimming left V 3 bases short and J 2 bases short, with 8 bases between. This CDR3 is built from 14 residues. Germline V lookup: CDR1 MNHEY, CDR2 SVGAGI. CDR3 DNA: TGTGCCAGCAGTTATAAACCAGCTGGAAACACCATATATTTT. It yields the protein CASSYKPAGNTIYF.

This clone was observed many times. V usage is TRBV6-2 or TRBV6-3 and J usage is TRBJ2-7; maybe TRBD1 (6 bases). The V end lost 5 bases, the J end lost 6 bases, and 17 bases lay between the germline ends. The CDR3 extends over 14 amino acids. Looked up from germline, CDR1 is MNHEY and CDR2 is SVGEGT. This CDR3 reads CASSDKRRGGEQYF. CDR3 nucleotide sequence: TGTGCCAGCAGTGACAAACGCAGGGGTGGCGAGCAGTACTTC.

The rearrangement joins TRBV10-1 to TRBJ1-3; D ambiguous. Germline V gene data show CDR1 as WNHNN and CDR2 as SYGVQD (reference sequence). V was pared by 6 bases and J by 2 bases, with 8 bases between. The CDR3 length is 13 residues. The CDR3 DNA sequence: TGCGCCAGCAGCGTGGGAGCTGGAAACACCATATATTTT. It is translated as CASSVGAGNTIYF.

V and J are TRBV6-1 and TRBJ2-4, with TRBD1 identical over 9 bases. Germline V gene data show CDR1 as MNHNS and CDR2 as SASEGT. J was trimmed by 7 bases and V by 3 bases; bases with no gene match: 4. This CDR3 spans 14 amino acids. CDR3 region: CASSDPGQGNIQYF. The CDR3 bases are TGTGCCAGCAGTGACCCCGGACAGGGGAACATTCAGTACTTC.

The V call is TRBV28, the J call TRBJ1-2, with 8 bases lining up with TRBD1. The CDR3 length is 13 residues. V lost 5 bases and J lost 4; bases outside the gene matches: 3. Germline V gives CDR1 MDHEN, CDR2 SYDVKM. This CDR3 reads CASSRTGTYGYTF. The CDR3 DNA reads as TGTGCCAGCAGTAGGACAGGGACCTATGGCTACACCTTC.

This sequence joins TRBV5-4 and TRBJ1-2, with TRBD1 identical over 9 bases. The germline V gene encodes CDR1 SGHNT and CDR2 YYREEE (reference sequence). J lost 8 bases, V lost 3 bases, and 5 bases had no gene match. The CDR3 has 13 residues. This chain's CDR3 is CASSYRDRDGYTF. CDR3 DNA sequence: TGTGCCAGCAGCTACCGGGACAGGGACGGCTACACCTTC.

V usage is TRBV3-1 (or the pseudogene TRBV3-2) and J usage is TRBJ2-2; 11 bases match TRBD2. The germline CDR1 and CDR2 sequences are LGHDT and YNNKEL (reference sequence). The CDR3 consists of 14 residues. V shed 6 bases, J shed 3 bases, and the junction held 0 bases outside the gene matches. The CDR3 nucleotides are TGTGCCAGCAGGGGACTAGCGGACACCGGGGAGCTGTTTTTT. Translated, it gives CASRGLADTGELFF.

The V call is TRBV2, the J call TRBJ2-5; 10 nucleotides match TRBD1. The V gene's germline CDR1 is SNHLY and CDR2 FYNNEI. CDR3 length: 14 amino acids. Trimming at V came to 4 bases and at J to 5 bases, leaving 4 bases not matched to a gene. The CDR3 region is CASSGQGAWETQYF. CDR3 bases: TGTGCCAGCAGTGGACAGGGGGCTTGGGAGACCCAGTACTTC. The variable domain in full, with the rest retrieved from reference TRBV2 and TRBJ2-5, is EPEVTQTPSHQVTQMGQEVILRCVPISNHLYFYWYRQILGQKVEFLVSFYNNEISEKSEIFDDQFSVERPDGSNFTLKIRSTKLEDSAMYFCASSGQGAWETQYFGPGTRLLVL.